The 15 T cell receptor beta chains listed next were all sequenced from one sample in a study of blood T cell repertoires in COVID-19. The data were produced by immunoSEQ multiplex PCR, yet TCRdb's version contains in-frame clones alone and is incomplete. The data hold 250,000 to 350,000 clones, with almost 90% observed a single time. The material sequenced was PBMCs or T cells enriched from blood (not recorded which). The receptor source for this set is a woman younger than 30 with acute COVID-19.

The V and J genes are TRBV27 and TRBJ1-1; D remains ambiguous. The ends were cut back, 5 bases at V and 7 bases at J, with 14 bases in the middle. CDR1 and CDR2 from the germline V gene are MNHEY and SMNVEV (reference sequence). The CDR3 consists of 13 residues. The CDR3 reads CASSLSSRREAFF. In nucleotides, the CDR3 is TGTGCCAGCAGTCTGTCGTCCCGTCGTGAAGCTTTCTTT.

The CDR3 is CATSGSDGASGPKKGYEQYF. The CDR3 DNA reads as TGTGCCACCAGCGGATCTGACGGGGCTAGCGGACCTAAGAAGGGATACGAGCAGTACTTC. The chain carries TRBV15 and TRBJ2-7, with 7 bases matching TRBD2. This CDR3 region has 20 residues. CDR1 LNHNV and CDR2 YYDKDF come from the germline V gene (reference sequence). V was clipped by 5 bases and J by 4 bases; unmatched bases: 26.

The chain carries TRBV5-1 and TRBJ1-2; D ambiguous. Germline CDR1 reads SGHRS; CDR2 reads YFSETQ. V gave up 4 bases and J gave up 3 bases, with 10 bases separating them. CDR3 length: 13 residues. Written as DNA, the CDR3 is TGCGCCAGCAGCCCCCAAGGAGACTATGGCTACACCTTC. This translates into CASSPQGDYGYTF.

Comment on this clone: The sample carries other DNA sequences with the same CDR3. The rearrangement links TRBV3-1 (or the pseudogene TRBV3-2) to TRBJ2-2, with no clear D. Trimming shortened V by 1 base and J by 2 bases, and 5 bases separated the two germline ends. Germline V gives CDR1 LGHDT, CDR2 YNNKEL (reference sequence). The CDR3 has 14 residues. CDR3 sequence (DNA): TGTGCCAGCAGCCAAGGAGGAAACACCGGGGAGCTGTTTTTT. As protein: CASSQGGNTGELFF.

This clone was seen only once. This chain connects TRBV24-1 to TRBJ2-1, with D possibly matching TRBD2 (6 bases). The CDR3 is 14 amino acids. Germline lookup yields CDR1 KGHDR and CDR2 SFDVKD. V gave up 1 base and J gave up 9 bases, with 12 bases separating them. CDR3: CATSDLREYGEQFF. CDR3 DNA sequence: TGTGCCACCAGTGATTTACGGGAGTACGGTGAGCAGTTCTTC.

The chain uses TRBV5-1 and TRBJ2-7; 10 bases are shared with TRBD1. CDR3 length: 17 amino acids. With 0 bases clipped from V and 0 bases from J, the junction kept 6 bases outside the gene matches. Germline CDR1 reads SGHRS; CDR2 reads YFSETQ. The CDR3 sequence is CASSLATGTGASYEQYF. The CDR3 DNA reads TGCGCCAGCAGCTTGGCCACCGGGACAGGGGCCTCCTACGAGCAGTACTTC.

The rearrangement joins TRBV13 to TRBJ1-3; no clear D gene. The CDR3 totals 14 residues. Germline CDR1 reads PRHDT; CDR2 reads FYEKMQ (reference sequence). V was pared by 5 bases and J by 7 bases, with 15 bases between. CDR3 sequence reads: CASSDAFNRNTIYF. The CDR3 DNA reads TGTGCCAGCAGCGATGCCTTCAACCGGAACACCATATATTTT. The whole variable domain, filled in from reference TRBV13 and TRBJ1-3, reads AAGVIQSPRHLIKEKRETATLKCYPIPRHDTVYWYQQGPGQDPQFLISFYEKMQSDKGSIPDRFSAQQFSDYHSELNMSSLELGDSALYFCASSDAFNRNTIYFGEGSWLTVV.

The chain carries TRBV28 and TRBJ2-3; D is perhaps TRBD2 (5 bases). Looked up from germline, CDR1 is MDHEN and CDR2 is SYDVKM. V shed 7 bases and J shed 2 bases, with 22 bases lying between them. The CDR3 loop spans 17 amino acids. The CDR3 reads CASKSLAEASYTDTQYF. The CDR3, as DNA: TGTGCCAGCAAGAGCCTTGCGGAGGCCTCTTACACAGATACGCAGTATTTT.

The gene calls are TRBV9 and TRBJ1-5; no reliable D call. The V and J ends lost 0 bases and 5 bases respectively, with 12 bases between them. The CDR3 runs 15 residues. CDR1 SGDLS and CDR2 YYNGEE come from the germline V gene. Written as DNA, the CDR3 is TGTGCCAGCAGCGTAGAGTCTGGACTAGATCAGCCCCAGCATTTT. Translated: CASSVESGLDQPQHF.

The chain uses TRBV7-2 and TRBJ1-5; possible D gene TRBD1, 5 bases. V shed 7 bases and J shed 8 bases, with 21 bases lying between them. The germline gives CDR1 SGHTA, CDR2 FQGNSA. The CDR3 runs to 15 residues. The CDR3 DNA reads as TGTGCCAGCACCCTAAAAGTAGGGGCTACTAAGCCCCAGCATTTT. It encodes CASTLKVGATKPQHF.

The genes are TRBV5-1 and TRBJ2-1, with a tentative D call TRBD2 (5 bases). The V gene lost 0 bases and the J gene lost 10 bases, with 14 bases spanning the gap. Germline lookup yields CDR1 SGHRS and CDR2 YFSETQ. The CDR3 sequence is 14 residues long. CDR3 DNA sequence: TGCGCCAGCAGCTTGGTCAGCACTAGTGACGAGCAGTTCTTC. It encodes CASSLVSTSDEQFF.

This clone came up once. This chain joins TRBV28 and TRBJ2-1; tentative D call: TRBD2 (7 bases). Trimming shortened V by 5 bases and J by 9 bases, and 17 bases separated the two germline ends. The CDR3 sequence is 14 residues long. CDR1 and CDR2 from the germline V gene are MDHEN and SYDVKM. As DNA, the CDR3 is TGTGCCAGCAGTCTGTGGAGGGGGGGAAGTGAGCAGTTCTTC. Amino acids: CASSLWRGGSEQFF.

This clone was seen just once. The CDR3 spells CSVESGQTYEQYF. The CDR3 DNA reads as TGCAGCGTTGAGTCGGGACAGACCTACGAGCAGTACTTC. This chain connects TRBV29-1 to TRBJ2-7; 7 nucleotides agree with TRBD1. Germline V CDR1 and CDR2: SQVTM, ANQGSEA. With V trimmed by 3 bases and J by 2 bases, 4 bases remained unmatched. The CDR3 runs 13 residues.

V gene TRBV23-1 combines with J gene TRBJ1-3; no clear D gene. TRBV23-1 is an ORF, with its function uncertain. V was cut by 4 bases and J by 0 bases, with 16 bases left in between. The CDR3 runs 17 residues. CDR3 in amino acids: CASSRLRRESSGNTIYF. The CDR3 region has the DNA TGCGCCAGCAGTCGCCTGAGGAGGGAAAGCTCTGGAAACACCATATATTTT.

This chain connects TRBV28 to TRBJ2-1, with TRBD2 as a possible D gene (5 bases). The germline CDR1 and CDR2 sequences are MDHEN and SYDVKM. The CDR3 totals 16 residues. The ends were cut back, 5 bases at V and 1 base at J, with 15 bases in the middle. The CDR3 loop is CASSPTPSSSYNEQFF. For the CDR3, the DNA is TGTGCCAGCAGTCCCACCCCTAGCTCATCCTACAATGAGCAGTTCTTC. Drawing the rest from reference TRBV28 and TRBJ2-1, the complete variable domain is DVKVTQSSRYLVKRTGEKVFLECVQDMDHENMFWYRQDPGLGLRLIYFSYDVKMKEKGDIPEGYSVSREKKERFSLILESASTNQTSMYLCASSPTPSSSYNEQFFGPGTRLTVL.